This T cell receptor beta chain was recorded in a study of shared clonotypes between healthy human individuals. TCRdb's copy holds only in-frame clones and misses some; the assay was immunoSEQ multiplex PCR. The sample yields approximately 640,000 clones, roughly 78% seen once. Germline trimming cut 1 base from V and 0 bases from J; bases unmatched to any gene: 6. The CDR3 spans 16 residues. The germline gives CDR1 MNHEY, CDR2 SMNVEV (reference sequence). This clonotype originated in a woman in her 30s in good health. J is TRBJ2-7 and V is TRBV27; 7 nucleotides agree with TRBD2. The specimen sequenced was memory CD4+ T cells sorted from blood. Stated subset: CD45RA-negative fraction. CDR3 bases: TGTGCCAGCAGTTTATACGTGGGGGGGGGCTCCTACGAGCAGTACTTC. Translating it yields CASSLYVGGGSYEQYF.